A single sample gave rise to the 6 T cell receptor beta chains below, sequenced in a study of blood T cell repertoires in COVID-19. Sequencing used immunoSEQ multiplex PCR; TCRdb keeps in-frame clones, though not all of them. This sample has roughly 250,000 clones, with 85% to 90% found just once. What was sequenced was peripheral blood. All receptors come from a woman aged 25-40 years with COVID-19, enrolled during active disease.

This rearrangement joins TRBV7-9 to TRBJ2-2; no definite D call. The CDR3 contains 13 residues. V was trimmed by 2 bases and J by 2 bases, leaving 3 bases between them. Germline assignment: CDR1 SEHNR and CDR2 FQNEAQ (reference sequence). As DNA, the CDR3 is TGTGCCAGCAGCTTATTAAACACCGGGGAGCTGTTTTTT. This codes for CASSLLNTGELFF.

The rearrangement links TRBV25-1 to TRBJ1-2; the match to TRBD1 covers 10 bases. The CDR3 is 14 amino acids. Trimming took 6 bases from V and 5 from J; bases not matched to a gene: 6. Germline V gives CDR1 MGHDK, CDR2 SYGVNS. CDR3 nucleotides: TGTGCCAGCAGATCGACAGGGGGCAAGTATGGCTACACCTTC. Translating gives CASRSTGGKYGYTF.

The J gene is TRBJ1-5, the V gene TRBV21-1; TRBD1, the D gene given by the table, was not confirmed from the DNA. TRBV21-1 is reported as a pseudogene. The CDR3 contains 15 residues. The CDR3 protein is CASSKVDTGYQPQHF. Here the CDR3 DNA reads TGTGCCAGCAGCAAAGTAGATACAGGGTATCAGCCCCAGCATTTT.

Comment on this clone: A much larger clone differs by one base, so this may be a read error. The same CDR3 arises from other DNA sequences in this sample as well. In DNA form, the CDR3 reads TGTGCCAGCTCACCACTAGCAGGGGGCTCCTACAATGAGCAGTTCTTC. Translation gives CASSPLAGGSYNEQFF. The J gene is TRBJ2-1, the V gene TRBV18, with 7 nucleotides matching TRBD1. The J segment lost 0 bases and the V segment lost 1 base, leaving 3 bases of the junction unmatched. The germline CDR1 and CDR2 sequences are KGHSH and LQKENI. The CDR3 is 16 residues long.

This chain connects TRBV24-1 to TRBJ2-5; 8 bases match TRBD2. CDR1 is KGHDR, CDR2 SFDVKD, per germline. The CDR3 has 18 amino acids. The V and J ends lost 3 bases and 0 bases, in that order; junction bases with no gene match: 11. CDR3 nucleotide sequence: TGTGCCACCAGTGATCCCGAAGCGGGGGCGCCGTACCAAGAGACCCAGTACTTC. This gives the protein CATSDPEAGAPYQETQYF.

The CDR3 bases are TGCGCCAGCAGCGAGCTTCGGTCTCAGCCCCAGCATTTT. Amino acid sequence: CASSELRSQPQHF. J is TRBJ1-5 and V is TRBV10-1; D unclear. Germline CDR1 and CDR2: WNHNN and SYGVQD (reference sequence). CDR3 length: 13 amino acids. The V end was cut by 6 bases, the J end by 6 bases, with 12 bases between.